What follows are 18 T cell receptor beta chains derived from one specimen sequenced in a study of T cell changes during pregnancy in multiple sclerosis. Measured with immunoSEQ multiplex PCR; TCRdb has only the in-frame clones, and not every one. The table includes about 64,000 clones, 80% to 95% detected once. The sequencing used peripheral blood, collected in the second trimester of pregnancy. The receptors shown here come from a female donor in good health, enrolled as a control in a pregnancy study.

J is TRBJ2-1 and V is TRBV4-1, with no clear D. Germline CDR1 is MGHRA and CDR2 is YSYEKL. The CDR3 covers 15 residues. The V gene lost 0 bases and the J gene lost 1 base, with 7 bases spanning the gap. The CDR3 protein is CASSQEPRSYNEQFF. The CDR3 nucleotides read TGCGCCAGCAGCCAAGAACCTAGGTCCTACAATGAGCAGTTCTTC.

CDR3 sequence: CASSSTWAGREKLFF. CDR3 bases: TGTGCCAGCAGCAGTACTTGGGCGGGGCGGGAAAAACTGTTTTTT. The V and J genes are TRBV7-2 and TRBJ1-4, with a possible D match to TRBD1 (5 bases). V lost 5 bases and J lost 8, with 18 bases in between. CDR1 SGHTA and CDR2 FQGNSA come from the germline V gene. The CDR3 runs 15 residues. Full variable domain (outside the CDR3, taken from reference TRBV7-2 and TRBJ1-4): GAGVSQSPSNKVTEKGKDVELRCDPISGHTALYWYRQSLGQGLEFLIYFQGNSAPDKSGLPSDRFSAERTGGSVSTLTIQRTQQEDSAVYLCASSSTWAGREKLFFGSGTQLSVL.

CDR3 nucleotide sequence: TGCGCCAGCAGCCTCGGACAGGGGGGGAACACTGAAGCTTTCTTT. Translated: CASSLGQGGNTEAFF. The J gene is TRBJ1-1, the V gene TRBV4-1; the match to TRBD1 covers 10 bases. The V segment lost 4 bases and the J segment 1 base; nucleotides outside the gene matches: 3. Germline CDR1 reads MGHRA; CDR2 reads YSYEKL. The CDR3 sequence is 15 residues long.

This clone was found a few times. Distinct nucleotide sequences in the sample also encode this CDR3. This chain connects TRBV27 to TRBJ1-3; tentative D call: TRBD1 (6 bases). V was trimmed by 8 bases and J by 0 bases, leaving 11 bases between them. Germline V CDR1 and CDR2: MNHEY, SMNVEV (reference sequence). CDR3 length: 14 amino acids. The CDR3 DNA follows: TGTGCCAGCCAGGACAGAAGCTCTGGAAACACCATATATTTT. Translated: CASQDRSSGNTIYF.

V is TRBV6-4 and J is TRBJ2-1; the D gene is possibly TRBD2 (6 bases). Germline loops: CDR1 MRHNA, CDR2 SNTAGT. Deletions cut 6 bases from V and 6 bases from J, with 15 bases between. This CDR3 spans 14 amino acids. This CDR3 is CASSASGDRNEQFF. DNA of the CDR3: TGTGCCAGCAGCGCGTCGGGGGACCGCAATGAGCAGTTCTTC.

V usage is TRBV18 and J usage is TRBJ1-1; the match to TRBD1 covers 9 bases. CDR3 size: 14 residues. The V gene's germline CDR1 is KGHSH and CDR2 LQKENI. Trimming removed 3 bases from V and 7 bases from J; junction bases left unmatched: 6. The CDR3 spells CASSPRTGEDEAFF. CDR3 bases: TGTGCCAGCTCACCCCGGACAGGGGAAGATGAAGCTTTCTTT.

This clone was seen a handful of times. In DNA form, the CDR3 reads TGTGCCACTGCCCGGGACAGAACTTATAGCAATCAGCCCCAGCATTTT. Translated, it gives CATARDRTYSNQPQHF. The V and J genes are TRBV2 and TRBJ1-5, with TRBD1 matching 7 bases. CDR1 SNHLY and CDR2 FYNNEI come from the germline V gene. J lost 0 bases, V lost 10 bases, and 12 bases had no gene match. The CDR3 loop spans 16 amino acids.

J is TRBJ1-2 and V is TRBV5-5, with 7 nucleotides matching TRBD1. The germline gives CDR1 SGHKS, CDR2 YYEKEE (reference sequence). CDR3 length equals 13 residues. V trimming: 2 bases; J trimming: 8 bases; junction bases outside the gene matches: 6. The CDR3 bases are TGTGCCAGCAGCTTCCGGGACAGAGACGGCTACACCTTC. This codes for CASSFRDRDGYTF.

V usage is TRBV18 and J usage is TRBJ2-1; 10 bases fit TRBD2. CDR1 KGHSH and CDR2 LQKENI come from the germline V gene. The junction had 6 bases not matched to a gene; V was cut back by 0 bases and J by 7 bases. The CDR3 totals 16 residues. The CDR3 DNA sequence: TGTGCCAGCTCACCACCGATTAGCGGGAGGAGAAATGAGCAGTTCTTC. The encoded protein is CASSPPISGRRNEQFF.

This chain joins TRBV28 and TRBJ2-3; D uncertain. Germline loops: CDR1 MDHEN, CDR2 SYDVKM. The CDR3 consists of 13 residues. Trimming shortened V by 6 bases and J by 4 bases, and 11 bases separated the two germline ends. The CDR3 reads CASRILDPDTQYF. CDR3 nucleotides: TGTGCCAGCAGGATCTTAGATCCAGATACGCAGTATTTT.

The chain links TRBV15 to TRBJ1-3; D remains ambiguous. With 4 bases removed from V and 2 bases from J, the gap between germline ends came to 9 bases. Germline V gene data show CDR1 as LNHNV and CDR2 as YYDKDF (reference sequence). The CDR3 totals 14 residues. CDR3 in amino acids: CATSKPGTGNTIYF. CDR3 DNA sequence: TGTGCCACCAGCAAGCCAGGAACTGGAAACACCATATATTTT. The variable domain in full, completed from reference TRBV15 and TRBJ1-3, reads DAMVIQNPRYQVTQFGKPVTLSCSQTLNHNVMYWYQQKSSQAPKLLFHYYDKDFNNEADTPDNFQSRRPNTSFCFLDIRSPGLGDTAMYLCATSKPGTGNTIYFGEGSWLTVV.

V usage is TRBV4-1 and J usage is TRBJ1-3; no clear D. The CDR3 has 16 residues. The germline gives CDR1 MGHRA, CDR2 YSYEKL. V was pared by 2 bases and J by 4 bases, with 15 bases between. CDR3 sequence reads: CASSQRSGSSGNTIYF. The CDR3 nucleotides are TGCGCCAGCAGCCAAAGATCGGGAAGTTCGGGAAACACCATATATTTT.

The CDR3 nucleotides are TGTGCCAGCAGTTACTCCTTCCAAGAGACCCAGTACTTC. Protein sequence: CASSYSFQETQYF. The rearrangement links TRBV6-5 to TRBJ2-5; no clear D gene. Germline CDR1 is MNHEY and CDR2 is SVGAGI. V was clipped by 0 bases and J by 1 base, with 3 bases between them. The CDR3 loop spans 13 amino acids.

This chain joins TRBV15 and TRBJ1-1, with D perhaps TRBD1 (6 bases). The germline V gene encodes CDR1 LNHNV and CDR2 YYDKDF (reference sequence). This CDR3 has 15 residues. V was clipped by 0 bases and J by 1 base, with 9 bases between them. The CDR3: CATSRDSRGNTEAFF. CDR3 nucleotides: TGTGCCACCAGCAGAGATTCCAGGGGGAACACTGAAGCTTTCTTT.

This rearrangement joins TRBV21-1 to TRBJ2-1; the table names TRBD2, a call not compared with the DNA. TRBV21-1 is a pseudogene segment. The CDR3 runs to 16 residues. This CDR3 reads CASSAGATGGLHEQFF. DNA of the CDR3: TGTGCCAGCAGCGCCGGGGCGACGGGGGGGCTGCATGAGCAGTTCTTC.

CDR3 sequence reads: CASSAGSPAYGYTF. The CDR3 DNA reads as TGTGCCAGCAGCGCAGGGTCCCCGGCCTATGGCTACACCTTC. This chain links TRBV7-9 with TRBJ1-2; D may be TRBD1 (5 bases). Germline CDR1 SEHNR, CDR2 FQNEAQ (reference sequence). Trimming shortened V by 5 bases and J by 4 bases, and 14 bases separated the two germline ends. The CDR3 is made up of 14 amino acids.

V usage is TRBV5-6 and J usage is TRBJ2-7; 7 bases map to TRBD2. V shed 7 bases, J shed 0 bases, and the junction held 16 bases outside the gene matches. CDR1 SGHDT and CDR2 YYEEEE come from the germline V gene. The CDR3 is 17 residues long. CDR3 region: CASLQMGRGMSSYEQYF. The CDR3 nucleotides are TGTGCCAGCCTCCAAATGGGGCGGGGGATGAGCTCCTACGAGCAGTACTTC.

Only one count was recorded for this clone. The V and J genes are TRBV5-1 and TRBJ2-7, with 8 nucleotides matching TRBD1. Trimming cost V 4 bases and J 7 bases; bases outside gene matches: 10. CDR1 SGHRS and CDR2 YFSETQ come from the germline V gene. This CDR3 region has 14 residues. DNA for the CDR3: TGCGCCAGCAGCGGCGGGACAGGTGAGGCGGAGCAGTACTTC. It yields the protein CASSGGTGEAEQYF.